What follows are 28 T cell receptor beta chains derived from one specimen sequenced in a study of T cells in Graves' hyperthyroidism and ophthalmopathy. RNA transcripts served as the template for amplifying TCR beta CDR3 regions. Primed by the HTBI set, a first-round RT-PCR was run on the TCR CDR3. TCRdb used MiXCR to reprocess the multiplex PCR reads, holding one entry per CDR3 protein. Here the sample spans roughly 500,000 distinct CDR3 sequences, approximately 24% being singletons. Sequenced material: blood. The receptors derive from a woman under 40 with Graves' ophthalmopathy.

There are many counts of this clonotype. This rearrangement joins TRBV6-5 to TRBJ2-7; 10 nucleotides line up with TRBD1. CDR1 is MNHEY, CDR2 SVGAGI, per germline. Trimming removed 5 bases from V and 6 bases from J; junction bases left unmatched: 4. This CDR3 has 13 residues. DNA of the CDR3: TGTGCCAGCAGTACCGGGACAGGGGTCGAGCAGTACTTC. This gives the protein CASSTGTGVEQYF.

This clonotype came up a few times. V is TRBV12-3 or TRBV12-4 and J is TRBJ1-5; perhaps TRBD1 as D (5 bases). V was clipped by 5 bases and J by 11 bases, with 16 bases between them. The CDR3 extends over 13 amino acids. CDR3 in DNA: TGTGCCAGCAGTGGGACCGCCGGGGGGGCCCAGCATTTT. Amino acid sequence: CASSGTAGGAQHF.

The chain joins TRBV6-1 to TRBJ2-7; D may be TRBD1 (6 bases). From germline, CDR1 is MNHNS and CDR2 SASEGT. Trimming cost V 9 bases and J 3 bases, with 12 bases left between them. The CDR3 is 12 amino acids. CDR3 loop: CASQGHSYEQYF. The CDR3 DNA reads as TGTGCCAGTCAGGGACACAGCTACGAGCAGTACTTC.

This clonotype was counted at least ten times. The chain couples TRBV7-8 to TRBJ1-1, with TRBD1 matching 9 bases. V was pared by 4 bases and J by 3 bases, with 18 bases of the junction left unmatched. The CDR3 is 19 residues long. The germline V gene has CDR1 SGHVS and CDR2 FQNEAQ. The CDR3, as DNA: TGTGCCAGCAGCTCCCACCCGACAGGGGGGAAGGGTGCGGACACTGAAGCTTTCTTT. Its translation is CASSSHPTGGKGADTEAFF.

This chain uses TRBV20-1 with TRBJ2-3; 11 bases are shared with TRBD1. The V gene's germline CDR1 is DFQATT and CDR2 SNEGSKA (reference sequence). There are 15 residues in the CDR3. After removal of 0 bases from V and 3 bases from J, the junction contained 2 bases not matched to a gene. As DNA, the CDR3 is TGCAGTGCTAGAGATGGGACAGGGGGGACAGATACGCAGTATTTT. This encodes CSARDGTGGTDTQYF.

The chain joins TRBV6-1 to TRBJ1-6; a possible D gene is TRBD1 (5 bases). CDR3 length: 16 amino acids. With 7 bases removed from V and 9 bases from J, the gap between germline ends came to 22 bases. Germline assignment: CDR1 MNHNS and CDR2 SASEGT. DNA for the CDR3: TGTGCCAGCACCGAAGGCGGCAGGGCGGGAGGTTCACCCCTCCACTTT. Its translation is CASTEGGRAGGSPLHF.

This chain's CDR3 is CAISDDTSENQETQYF. In nucleotides, the CDR3 is TGTGCCATCAGTGATGATACTAGCGAGAATCAAGAGACCCAGTACTTC. The chain links TRBV10-3 to TRBJ2-5; 7 bases match TRBD2. V lost 3 bases, J lost 2 bases, and 9 bases stayed unmatched. Germline V CDR1 and CDR2: ENHRY, SYGVKD. CDR3 length: 16 amino acids.

This clonotype came up many times. In DNA form, the CDR3 reads TGTGCCAGCAGCGTAGCTACAGGGAGGGCTTCGGAGACCCAGTACTTC. Translation: CASSVATGRASETQYF. V usage is TRBV9 and J usage is TRBJ2-5; TRBD2 might be the D (7 bases). Germline CDR1 SGDLS, CDR2 YYNGEE. V lost 0 bases, J lost 5 bases, and 17 bases lay in between. The CDR3 is 16 residues long.

The V call is TRBV11-1, the J call TRBJ2-7; D possibly corresponds to TRBD1 (6 bases). The V gene lost 1 base and the J gene lost 4 bases, with 11 bases spanning the gap. Germline CDR1 and CDR2: SGHAT and FQDESV (reference sequence). CDR3 length equals 14 residues. For the CDR3, the DNA is TGTGCCAGCAGCTTAGTGGGACACTTATACGAGCAGTACTTC. This encodes CASSLVGHLYEQYF.

This clonotype was detected ten times or more. The gene calls are TRBV6-2 or TRBV6-3 and TRBJ1-5; D is uncertain. With 1 base removed from V and 3 bases from J, the gap between germline ends came to 1 base. The CDR3 runs to 12 residues. CDR1 is MNHEY, CDR2 SVGEGT, per germline. In nucleotides, the CDR3 is TGTGCCAGCAGTTACTTCAATCAGCCCCAGCATTTT. This codes for CASSYFNQPQHF.

This clonotype was seen at least ten times. The V gene is TRBV7-2, the J gene TRBJ2-7, with D perhaps TRBD1 (6 bases). The CDR3 consists of 15 residues. Germline V gene lookup returns CDR1 SGHTA and CDR2 FQGNSA. Trimming left V 1 base short and J 3 bases short, with 13 bases between. This CDR3 is CASSLVGRGVYEQYF. As DNA, the CDR3 is TGTGCCAGCAGCTTAGTGGGCAGGGGTGTCTACGAGCAGTACTTC.

This clonotype was picked up many times. CDR3 sequence (DNA): TGTGCCAGCAGTTACCACTCGGGCAATCAGCCCCAGCATTTT. Its protein is CASSYHSGNQPQHF. V and J are TRBV6-2 or TRBV6-3 and TRBJ1-5; D gene unclear. Trimming cost V 2 bases and J 2 bases, with 7 bases left between them. Germline values: CDR1 MNHEY, CDR2 SVGEGT. The length of the CDR3 is 14 residues.

This clonotype appeared many times. Relative to the germline gene, one junction end is altered; a read error may explain this. The chain's CDR3 is CASSPTGSSYNSPLHF. The CDR3 region has the DNA TGTGCCAGCAGTCCGACAGGCAGCTCCTATAATTCACCTCTCCACTTT. V is TRBV6-1 and J is TRBJ1-6, with TRBD1 as a possible D gene (6 bases). CDR1 and CDR2 (germline): MNHNS, SASEGT. There are 16 residues in the CDR3.

This clonotype was seen at least ten times. The rearrangement joins TRBV7-2 to TRBJ2-5; D is unresolved. The CDR3 has 14 residues. Germline V gene data show CDR1 as SGHTA and CDR2 as FQGNSA. Trimming shortened V by 5 bases and J by 1 base, and 11 bases separated the two germline ends. The CDR3 DNA is TGTGCCAGCAGCGTCTTGGCCTCCCAAGAGACCCAGTACTTC. Translated: CASSVLASQETQYF.

This clonotype was counted ten times or more. J is TRBJ1-1 and V is TRBV7-9; a weak D match, TRBD1 (5 bases). Looked up from germline, CDR1 is SEHNR and CDR2 is FQNEAQ (reference sequence). The germline V and J ends were trimmed by 5 bases and 1 base, with 11 bases remaining between them. This CDR3 has 14 amino acids. The CDR3 region has the DNA TGTGCCAGCAGCCGCGGAGACAGGAACACTGAAGCTTTCTTT. Translation gives CASSRGDRNTEAFF.

This clonotype was counted many times. The chain employs TRBV12-5 and TRBJ2-7; D call uncertain. Trimming took 0 bases from V and 4 from J, leaving 4 bases between them. Germline CDR1 is LGHNT and CDR2 is FRNRAP. This CDR3 has 12 amino acids. CDR3: CASGLVRYEQYF. The CDR3 coding sequence is TGTGCTAGTGGTTTGGTACGGTACGAGCAGTACTTC. Complete variable domain (other parts from reference TRBV12-5 and TRBJ2-7): DARVTQTPRHKVTEMGQEVTMRCQPILGHNTVFWYRQTMMQGLELLAYFRNRAPLDDSGMPKDRFSAEMPDATLATLKIQPSEPRDSAVYFCASGLVRYEQYFGPGTRLTVT.

The J gene is TRBJ2-7, the V gene TRBV6-2 or TRBV6-3; TRBD1 is a possible D gene (6 bases). V lost 5 bases to trimming and J lost 0 bases, with 14 bases between them. Germline V gene data show CDR1 as MNHEY and CDR2 as SVGEGT. The CDR3 is 15 amino acids. CDR3 protein: CASSLSGAHSYEQYF. CDR3 DNA: TGTGCCAGCAGTCTATCAGGGGCACACTCCTACGAGCAGTACTTC.

As regards this clonotype: The germline gene is not matched at one end of the junction; a read error may be the cause. The V call is TRBV4-1, the J call TRBJ1-2; the D gene is possibly TRBD1 (5 bases). This CDR3 comprises 15 residues. Germline lookup yields CDR1 MGHRA and CDR2 YSYEKL. This CDR3 is CASGQDVGRVYGYTF. The CDR3 DNA follows: TGCGCCAGCGGCCAAGATGTAGGCAGGGTTTATGGCTACACCTTC.

This clonotype has a count of ten or more. The V call is TRBV6-1, the J call TRBJ1-5; D uncertain. Germline V CDR1 and CDR2: MNHNS, SASEGT. This CDR3 comprises 16 residues. V was clipped by 6 bases and J by 1 base, with 16 bases between them. DNA for the CDR3: TGTGCCAGCAGCGCCGACGGATCAGAGAGCAATCAGCCCCAGCATTTT. As protein: CASSADGSESNQPQHF.

The chain recombines TRBV19 with TRBJ1-1; D gene uncertain. The CDR3 has 13 amino acids. CDR1 and CDR2 (germline): LNHDA, SQIVND (reference sequence). The V end was cut by 2 bases, the J end by 2 bases, with 6 bases between. This CDR3 is CASSILENTEAFF. In nucleotides, the CDR3 is TGTGCCAGTAGTATATTGGAAAACACTGAAGCTTTCTTT.

This clonotype was observed a few times. This rearrangement joins TRBV7-9 to TRBJ2-7; 8 bases map to TRBD1. With V trimmed by 1 base and J by 4 bases, 6 bases remained unmatched. Per germline, CDR1 SEHNR and CDR2 FQNEAQ (reference sequence). The CDR3 spans 15 residues. The CDR3 nucleotides are TGTGCCAGCAGCTTAGGGACAGGGTTTGGTTACGAGCAGTACTTC. Amino acids: CASSLGTGFGYEQYF.

This clonotype was detected ten times or more. The chain combines TRBV3-1 with TRBJ2-2; the D is unclear. The germline gives CDR1 LGHDT, CDR2 YNNKEL (reference sequence). The CDR3 sequence is 15 residues long. Trimming stripped 6 bases from V and 4 bases from J, with 15 bases between. CDR3 nucleotides: TGTGCCAGCAGAGGACGATTGAGTGGCACCGGGGAGCTGTTTTTT. Its protein is CASRGRLSGTGELFF.

This sequence joins TRBV12-3 or TRBV12-4 and TRBJ2-3; D not resolved. Deletions cut 6 bases from V and 2 bases from J, with 12 bases between. The CDR3 is 14 residues long. For the CDR3, the DNA is TGTGCCAGCAGACACCAGGTCAACACAGATACGCAGTATTTT. Amino acid sequence: CASRHQVNTDTQYF.

This clonotype was seen ten or more times. The rearrangement links TRBV2 to TRBJ2-1; D may be TRBD1 (5 bases). Trimming removed 5 bases at V and 4 bases at J, with 6 bases between. This CDR3 region has 12 residues. Germline values: CDR1 SNHLY, CDR2 FYNNEI. The CDR3 coding sequence is TGTGCCAGCAGTTGGACATACAATGAGCAGTTCTTC. It encodes CASSWTYNEQFF.

There are many counts of this clonotype. The chain combines TRBV2 with TRBJ2-5; D is undetermined. The germline gives CDR1 SNHLY, CDR2 FYNNEI. The CDR3 runs 12 residues. V lost 7 bases, J lost 4 bases, and 10 bases lay in between. For the CDR3, the DNA is TGTGCCAGCAAAAAGGGTCTAGAGACCCAGTACTTC. It translates to CASKKGLETQYF. Full variable domain (missing parts from reference TRBV2 and TRBJ2-5): EPEVTQTPSHQVTQMGQEVILRCVPISNHLYFYWYRQILGQKVEFLVSFYNNEISEKSEIFDDQFSVERPDGSNFTLKIRSTKLEDSAMYFCASKKGLETQYFGPGTRLLVL.

This clonotype has more than one count but fewer than ten. The chain has TRBV6-1 and TRBJ2-7; 8 bases agree with TRBD1. The length of the CDR3 is 15 residues. Germline loops: CDR1 MNHNS, CDR2 SASEGT. The V and J ends lost 3 bases and 5 bases, in that order; junction bases with no gene match: 9. The CDR3 spells CASSEETGAFDEQYF. DNA of the CDR3: TGTGCCAGCAGTGAGGAGACAGGGGCATTCGACGAGCAGTACTTC.

Many counts were recorded for this clonotype. This chain connects TRBV30 to TRBJ1-2; no reliable D call. V was cut by 3 bases and J by 7 bases, with 18 bases left in between. The CDR3 length is 14 residues. Germline-derived CDR1 and CDR2 are GTSNPN and SVGIG (reference sequence). This CDR3 reads CAWSASVRTSGYTF. DNA for the CDR3: TGTGCCTGGAGCGCGTCGGTGAGAACTAGTGGCTACACCTTC.

CDR3 protein: CASGPSGGLASYEQYF. CDR3 nucleotide sequence: TGTGCCAGCGGCCCTTCTGGTGGACTAGCATCCTACGAGCAGTACTTC. This chain links TRBV6-4 with TRBJ2-7; the match to TRBD2 covers 8 bases. After removal of 8 bases from V and 1 base from J, the junction contained 13 bases not matched to a gene. Germline V gene sequence: CDR1 MRHNA, CDR2 SNTAGT. CDR3 length: 16 residues.